Sequencing of this T cell receptor beta chain was carried out in a study of CD4 T cells in relation to SARS-CoV-2 and coronaviruses. Study summary: The restricting HLA molecule for shared crossreactive spike epitopes was mapped.

On this clone itself: Its target is unknown.

General study results and limits: Compared with monoreactive clones, crossreactive clones showed significantly weaker SARS-CoV-2 expansion. Crossreactivity was assessed only for spike protein, not other viral proteins.

Uncultured naive and memory CD4+ T cells supplied DNA for deep TCR-beta sequencing. The data were produced by immunoSEQ multiplex PCR, yet TCRdb's version contains in-frame clones alone and is incomplete. The data show about 56,000 clones, with 90% to 95% seen just once and about 0.4% held by the top ten. V gave up 5 bases and J gave up 9 bases, with 8 bases separating them. The germline gives CDR1 SGHAT, CDR2 FQNNGV. The CDR3 consists of 11 residues. This receptor was taken from an adult with COVID-19. The chain employs TRBV11-2 and TRBJ2-1; possibly TRBD2 for D (5 bases). The sample was naive CD4+ T cells from PBMCs. The sample's subset: naive CD4+ T cells isolated by negative enrichment. The DNA of the CDR3 is TGTGCCAGCAGCAACGCGGGTGAGCAGTTCTTC. This sequence encodes CASSNAGEQFF. The full variable domain, rest sourced from reference TRBV11-2 and TRBJ2-1, is EAGVAQSPRYKIIEKRQSVAFWCNPISGHATLYWYQQILGQGPKLLIQFQNNGVVDDSQLPKDRFSAERLKGVDSTLKIQPAKLEDSAVYLCASSNAGEQFFGPGTRLTVL.